The 28 T cell receptor beta chains listed next were all sequenced from one sample in a study of cytomegalovirus exposure and HLA in healthy donors. The primer mix had 60 Vbeta and 13 Jbeta primers. Generated by immunoSEQ multiplex PCR, the TCRdb table keeps only in-frame clones and is missing some. The data contain roughly 140,000 clones, roughly four fifths of them seen just once; the ten biggest clones take up about 5.6%. Source material: PBMCs. Receptors originate from a man under 40 in good health and CMV-seropositive.

The rearrangement links TRBV5-1 to TRBJ2-1; 7 bases line up with TRBD2. Trimming cost V 2 bases and J 0 bases; bases outside gene matches: 5. This CDR3 spans 16 amino acids. Germline loops: CDR1 SGHRS, CDR2 YFSETQ. This CDR3 reads CASSFGGGSSYNEQFF. The CDR3, as DNA: TGCGCCAGCAGCTTTGGGGGGGGAAGCTCCTACAATGAGCAGTTCTTC.

The genes are TRBV18 and TRBJ2-5; weak D call: TRBD2 (6 bases). The CDR3 covers 13 residues. Germline V gene lookup returns CDR1 KGHSH and CDR2 LQKENI. The ends were cut back, 2 bases at V and 5 bases at J, with 9 bases in the middle. For the CDR3, the DNA is TGTGCCAGCTCACCAAGGGCGGGGGAGACCCAGTACTTC. Translated, it gives CASSPRAGETQYF.

The chain recombines TRBV4-3 with TRBJ2-5; D might be TRBD2 (6 bases). Germline V lookup: CDR1 LGHNA, CDR2 YSLEER. V was clipped by 1 base and J by 4 bases, with 16 bases between them. This CDR3 has 16 amino acids. The CDR3 bases are TGCGCCAGCAGCCAAGGGGCGGAGGGATTAGGAGAGACCCAGTACTTC. As protein: CASSQGAEGLGETQYF.

The chain has TRBV9 and TRBJ1-1, with 7 bases identical to TRBD1. The CDR3 contains 15 residues. In germline, CDR1 is SGDLS, CDR2 YYNGEE. V was clipped by 0 bases and J by 1 base; unmatched bases: 3. The CDR3 region is CASSVGTGGNTEAFF. The CDR3 DNA sequence: TGTGCCAGCAGCGTAGGGACAGGCGGGAACACTGAAGCTTTCTTT.

This sequence joins TRBV6-6 and TRBJ2-7; maybe TRBD1 (6 bases). Between the trimmed V and J ends, which lost 6 bases and 2 bases, there was a span of 20 bases. The germline V gene has CDR1 MNHNY and CDR2 SVGAGI (reference sequence). There are 16 residues in the CDR3. The CDR3 sequence is CASRHPATGTPYEQYF. In DNA form, the CDR3 reads TGTGCCAGCAGACACCCCGCAACAGGGACACCCTACGAGCAGTACTTC.

As to this clone: One end of the junction is discordant with germline, which a read error may explain. The rearrangement uses TRBV6-5 and TRBJ2-6; a possible D gene is TRBD1 (5 bases). The CDR3 is made up of 15 amino acids. Germline CDR1 and CDR2: MNHEY and SVGAGI. CDR3 nucleotide sequence: TGTGCCAGCAGTTATGATATCTCTGGGGCCAACGGCCTGACTTTC. Its protein is CASSYDISGANGLTF.

The rearrangement joins TRBV6-1 to TRBJ2-2; a weak D match, TRBD1 (6 bases). The CDR3 sequence is 14 residues long. Germline V lookup: CDR1 MNHNS, CDR2 SASEGT. V lost 7 bases and J lost 3, with 12 bases in between. CDR3 nucleotides: TGTGCCAGCAAGATGGCAGGGGACACCGGGGAGCTGTTTTTT. Amino acids: CASKMAGDTGELFF.

This clone was counted once. The rearrangement joins TRBV5-3 to TRBJ2-7, with D unclear. TRBV5-3 is identified as an open reading frame with a role that is uncertain. This CDR3 contains 13 residues. V was shortened by 4 bases and J by 3 bases, with 11 bases between the two germline ends. CDR3: CARSGPASYEQYF. In DNA form, the CDR3 reads TGTGCCAGAAGCGGGCCGGCGAGCTACGAGCAGTACTTC.

CDR3 residues: CASSLFPDEQYF. For the CDR3, the DNA is TGTGCCAGCAGTTTATTCCCTGACGAGCAGTACTTC. This chain uses TRBV28 with TRBJ2-7, with D hard to call. The CDR3 length is 12 residues. V lost 1 base to trimming and J lost 5 bases, with 6 bases between them. Germline CDR1 is MDHEN and CDR2 is SYDVKM.

Comments on this clone: The same CDR3 can be traced to other DNA sequences in this sample. This sequence joins TRBV18 and TRBJ2-7; no clear D gene. V was cut by 3 bases and J by 3 bases, with 6 bases left in between. The CDR3 consists of 12 residues. Per the germline V gene, CDR1 is KGHSH and CDR2 is LQKENI. CDR3 residues: CASSPGGYEQYF. The CDR3 region has the DNA TGTGCCAGCTCACCCGGCGGCTACGAGCAGTACTTC.

In DNA form, the CDR3 reads TGTGCCAGCAGTGGGGACAGCGGGGGACCCTACGAGCAGTACTTC. Protein: CASSGDSGGPYEQYF. The rearrangement joins TRBV6-1 to TRBJ2-7, with D tentatively TRBD2 (8 bases). V was pared by 4 bases and J by 2 bases, with 15 bases between. CDR1 and CDR2 (germline): MNHNS, SASEGT. The length of the CDR3 is 15 residues.

V usage is TRBV7-9 and J usage is TRBJ2-2; D gene unclear. There are 13 residues in the CDR3. The germline V gene encodes CDR1 SEHNR and CDR2 FQNEAQ (reference sequence). V dropped 11 bases and J dropped 0 bases, with 10 bases sitting between them. CDR3 in amino acids: CAQTVANTGELFF. CDR3 DNA sequence: TGTGCCCAAACTGTAGCGAACACCGGGGAGCTGTTTTTT.

The chain combines TRBV7-9 with TRBJ1-2, with D uncertain. V shed 4 bases and J shed 1 base, with 7 bases lying between them. Germline CDR1 and CDR2: SEHNR and FQNEAQ (reference sequence). This CDR3 region has 13 residues. CDR3 amino acids: CASSSWSNYGYTF. The DNA for the CDR3 is TGTGCCAGCAGCTCCTGGAGTAACTATGGCTACACCTTC.

V gene TRBV12-5 combines with J gene TRBJ1-5; D remains unclear. Germline-derived CDR1 and CDR2 are LGHNT and FRNRAP. This CDR3 contains 16 residues. V shed 0 bases and J shed 1 base, with 10 bases lying between them. CDR3 nucleotides: TGTGCTAGTGGTTTGGTAGCGGGCTCAAGCAATCAGCCCCAGCATTTT. This sequence encodes CASGLVAGSSNQPQHF.

This clone showed up many times. Additional DNA sequences in this sample encode the identical CDR3. This sequence joins TRBV5-6 and TRBJ1-1, with a weak D call TRBD1 (5 bases). Between the trimmed V and J ends, which lost 1 base and 5 bases, there was a span of 6 bases. The germline gives CDR1 SGHDT, CDR2 YYEEEE. The CDR3 totals 12 residues. CDR3 sequence (DNA): TGTGCCAGCAGCTTGAGGGGTACTGAAGCTTTCTTT. Protein sequence: CASSLRGTEAFF.

V and J are TRBV4-1 and TRBJ2-1; perhaps TRBD2 as D (7 bases). The V and J ends lost 5 bases and 4 bases respectively, with 21 bases between them. The germline V gene has CDR1 MGHRA and CDR2 YSYEKL. The CDR3 has 17 amino acids. Here the CDR3 DNA reads TGCGCCAGCAGCTTGGGGGGCGGGGGAAAATTGTACAATGAGCAGTTCTTC. It yields the protein CASSLGGGGKLYNEQFF.

V is TRBV7-9 and J is TRBJ1-4; a possible D gene is TRBD1 (5 bases). V was trimmed by 1 base and J by 7 bases, leaving 16 bases between them. Germline V lookup: CDR1 SEHNR, CDR2 FQNEAQ (reference sequence). CDR3 length: 16 residues. The CDR3 bases are TGTGCCAGCAGCTTAGGATTGAGCAGGGCTGGTGAAAAACTGTTTTTT. Its translation is CASSLGLSRAGEKLFF.

This rearrangement joins TRBV30 to TRBJ1-5; maybe TRBD1 (6 bases). This CDR3 comprises 13 residues. V was cut by 3 bases and J by 7 bases, with 13 bases left in between. Germline assignment: CDR1 GTSNPN and CDR2 SVGIG (reference sequence). The CDR3 sequence: CAWRGGWEQPQHF. CDR3 in DNA: TGTGCCTGGAGAGGGGGATGGGAACAGCCCCAGCATTTT.

The rearrangement links TRBV28 to TRBJ1-1; D perhaps matches TRBD1 (5 bases). With 5 bases removed from V and 0 bases from J, the gap between germline ends came to 13 bases. Germline V gene sequence: CDR1 MDHEN, CDR2 SYDVKM. The CDR3 covers 15 residues. DNA for the CDR3: TGTGCCAGCAGTCGCGACAGTACCATGAACACTGAAGCTTTCTTT. It translates to CASSRDSTMNTEAFF.

CDR3 nucleotide sequence: TGTGCCAGCAGTGCCGGGACATTCGTGAATATAGCCAAAAACATTCAGTACTTC. As protein: CASSAGTFVNIAKNIQYF. The chain employs TRBV28 and TRBJ2-4; tentative D call: TRBD1 (6 bases). Looked up from germline, CDR1 is MDHEN and CDR2 is SYDVKM. The CDR3 runs 18 residues. V was cut by 5 bases and J by 0 bases, with 20 bases left in between.

This rearrangement joins TRBV12-5 to TRBJ1-6; 7 nucleotides align to TRBD1. Germline CDR1 is LGHNT and CDR2 is FRNRAP. J was trimmed by 7 bases and V by 6 bases; bases with no gene match: 6. The CDR3 loop spans 14 amino acids. The CDR3, as DNA: TGTGCTAGTGGCCCCGGACAGGTCAATTCACCCCTCCACTTT. Residues: CASGPGQVNSPLHF. Filled out from reference TRBV12-5 and TRBJ1-6, the complete variable domain reads DARVTQTPRHKVTEMGQEVTMRCQPILGHNTVFWYRQTMMQGLELLAYFRNRAPLDDSGMPKDRFSAEMPDATLATLKIQPSEPRDSAVYFCASGPGQVNSPLHFGNGTRLTVT.

J is TRBJ2-3 and V is TRBV10-1, with 10 bases identical to TRBD1. The V and J ends lost 2 bases and 1 base, in that order; junction bases with no gene match: 12. The CDR3 spans 19 residues. Germline V gene lookup returns CDR1 WNHNN and CDR2 SYGVQD (reference sequence). The CDR3 here is CASSEGIGWGTGGTDTQYF. Written as DNA, the CDR3 is TGCGCCAGCAGTGAGGGTATCGGTTGGGGGACAGGGGGCACAGATACGCAGTATTTT.

The rearrangement links TRBV15 to TRBJ2-2; TRBD2 might be the D (6 bases). This CDR3 region has 14 residues. The germline V and J ends were trimmed by 5 bases and 4 bases, with 11 bases remaining between them. The germline V gene encodes CDR1 LNHNV and CDR2 YYDKDF (reference sequence). CDR3 loop: CATSWRGGTGELFF. Written as DNA, the CDR3 is TGTGCCACCAGCTGGAGGGGCGGCACCGGGGAGCTGTTTTTT.

The V call is TRBV2, the J call TRBJ2-1; D remains unclear. V was pared by 3 bases and J by 8 bases, with 5 bases between. This CDR3 region has 11 residues. CDR1 is SNHLY, CDR2 FYNNEI, per germline. DNA of the CDR3: TGTGCCAGCAGTGAGGGCCATGAGCAGTTCTTC. This translates into CASSEGHEQFF.

The chain carries TRBV7-2 and TRBJ2-3; 8 positions agree with TRBD1. The CDR3 covers 14 residues. Per germline, CDR1 SGHTA and CDR2 FQGNSA. The V segment lost 5 bases and the J segment 6 bases; nucleotides outside the gene matches: 7. CDR3 in DNA: TGTGCCAGCAGCACGAGGACAGGGTGGGATACGCAGTATTTT. Residues: CASSTRTGWDTQYF.

The rearrangement links TRBV5-8 to TRBJ1-2; TRBD1 aligns across 10 bases. This CDR3 contains 15 residues. The V gene end was trimmed by 3 bases and the J gene end by 4 bases; junction bases not matched to a gene: 6. Germline CDR1 is SGHTS and CDR2 is YDEGEE. In DNA, the CDR3 is TGTGCCAGCAGCTCCTGGGGACAGGGGCTCTATGGCTACACCTTC. Its translation: CASSSWGQGLYGYTF.

This sequence joins TRBV13 and TRBJ2-7; no clear D. This CDR3 comprises 13 residues. V shed 5 bases and J shed 2 bases, with 10 bases lying between them. The germline gives CDR1 PRHDT, CDR2 FYEKMQ (reference sequence). The CDR3 is CASSLDSTYEQYF. The CDR3 DNA is TGTGCCAGCAGCCTCGACTCGACCTACGAGCAGTACTTC.

J is TRBJ2-7 and V is TRBV7-2; D unresolved. Trimming took 1 base from V and 11 from J, leaving 18 bases between them. Germline V gives CDR1 SGHTA, CDR2 FQGNSA. The CDR3 totals 14 residues. The CDR3 DNA reads as TGTGCCAGCAGCTTAGACGGTCAAGCGATGATGGAGTACTTC. Its protein is CASSLDGQAMMEYF.